This TCR beta chain stems from a study of cytomegalovirus exposure and HLA in healthy donors. This PCR relied on a set of 60 Vbeta primers and 13 Jbeta primers. Only in-frame clones appear in the TCRdb table, and some are missing; sequencing was by immunoSEQ multiplex PCR. The sample lists about 200,000 clones, under 80% occurring once. Germline CDR1 GTSNPN, CDR2 SVGIG (reference sequence). Deletions cut 0 bases from V and 2 bases from J, with 9 bases between. The CDR3 sequence is 14 residues long. The V and J genes are TRBV30 and TRBJ2-3; the D is unclear. The sequence was collected from a girl aged 2-10 years in good health and CMV-seronegative. Sample: PBMCs. The CDR3 loop is CAWSVISFTDTQYF. Here the CDR3 DNA reads TGTGCCTGGAGTGTAATTAGTTTCACAGATACGCAGTATTTT.